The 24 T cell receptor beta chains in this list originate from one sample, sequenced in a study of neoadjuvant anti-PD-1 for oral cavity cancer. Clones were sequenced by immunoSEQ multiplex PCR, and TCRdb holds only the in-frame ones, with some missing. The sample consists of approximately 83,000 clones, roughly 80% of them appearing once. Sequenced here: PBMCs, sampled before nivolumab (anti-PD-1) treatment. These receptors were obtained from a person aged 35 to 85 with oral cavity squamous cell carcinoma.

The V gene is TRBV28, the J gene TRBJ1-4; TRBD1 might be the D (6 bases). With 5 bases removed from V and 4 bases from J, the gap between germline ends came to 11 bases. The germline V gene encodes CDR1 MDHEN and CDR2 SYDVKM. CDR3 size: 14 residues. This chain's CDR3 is CASSPQGINEKLFF. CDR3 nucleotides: TGTGCCAGCAGTCCACAGGGTATTAATGAAAAACTGTTTTTT.

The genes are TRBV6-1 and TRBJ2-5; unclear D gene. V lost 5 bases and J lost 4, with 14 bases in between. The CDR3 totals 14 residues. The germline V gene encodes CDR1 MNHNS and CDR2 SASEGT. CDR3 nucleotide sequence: TGTGCCAGCAGTCTGGACCCTGTTGGAGAGACCCAGTACTTC. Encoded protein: CASSLDPVGETQYF.

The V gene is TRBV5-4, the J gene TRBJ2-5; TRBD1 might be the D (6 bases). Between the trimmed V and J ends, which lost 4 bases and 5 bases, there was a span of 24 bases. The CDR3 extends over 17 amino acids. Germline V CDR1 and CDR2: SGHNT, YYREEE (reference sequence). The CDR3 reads CASSPTTTLTGWETQYF. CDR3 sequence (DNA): TGTGCCAGCAGCCCTACTACCACTTTGACAGGATGGGAGACCCAGTACTTC.

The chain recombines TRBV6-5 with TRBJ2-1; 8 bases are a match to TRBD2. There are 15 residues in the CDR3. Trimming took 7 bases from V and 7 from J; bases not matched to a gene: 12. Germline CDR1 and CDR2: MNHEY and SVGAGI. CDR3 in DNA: TGTGCCAGCAACAATCCCGGGACTAGTTCTAATGAGCAGTTCTTC. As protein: CASNNPGTSSNEQFF.

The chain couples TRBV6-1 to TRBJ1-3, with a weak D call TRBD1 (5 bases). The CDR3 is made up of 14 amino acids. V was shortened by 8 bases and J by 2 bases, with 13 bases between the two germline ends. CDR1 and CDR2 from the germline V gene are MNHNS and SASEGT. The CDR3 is CASSRTDTGNTIYF. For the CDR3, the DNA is TGTGCCAGCTCCCGGACGGACACTGGAAACACCATATATTTT.

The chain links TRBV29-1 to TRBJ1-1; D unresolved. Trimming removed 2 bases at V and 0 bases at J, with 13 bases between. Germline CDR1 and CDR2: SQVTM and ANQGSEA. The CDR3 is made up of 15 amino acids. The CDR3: CSVELPSSLNTEAFF. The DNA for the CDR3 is TGCAGCGTTGAATTACCCTCCAGCCTGAACACTGAAGCTTTCTTT.

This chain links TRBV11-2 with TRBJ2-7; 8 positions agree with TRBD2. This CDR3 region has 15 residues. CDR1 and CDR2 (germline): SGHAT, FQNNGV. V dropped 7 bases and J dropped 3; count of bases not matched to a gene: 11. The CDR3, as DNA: TGTGCCAGCACCCCACGTGGAGCGGGAGACTACGAGCAGTACTTC. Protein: CASTPRGAGDYEQYF.

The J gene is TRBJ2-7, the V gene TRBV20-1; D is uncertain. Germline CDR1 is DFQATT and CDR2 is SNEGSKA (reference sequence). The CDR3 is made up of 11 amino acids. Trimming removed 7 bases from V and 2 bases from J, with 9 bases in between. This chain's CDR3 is CSVARTYEQYF. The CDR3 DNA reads TGCAGTGTGGCAAGGACCTACGAGCAGTACTTC.

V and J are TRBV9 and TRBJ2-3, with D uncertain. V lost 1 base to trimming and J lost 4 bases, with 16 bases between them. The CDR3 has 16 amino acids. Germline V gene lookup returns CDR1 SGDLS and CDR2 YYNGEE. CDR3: CASSVNSEFRADTQYF. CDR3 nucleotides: TGTGCCAGCAGCGTAAACAGCGAATTCCGTGCAGATACGCAGTATTTT.

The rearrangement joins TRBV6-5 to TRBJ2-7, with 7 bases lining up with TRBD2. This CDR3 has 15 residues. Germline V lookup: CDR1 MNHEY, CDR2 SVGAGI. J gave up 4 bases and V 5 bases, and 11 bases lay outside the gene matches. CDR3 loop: CASSKRGGIGYEQYF. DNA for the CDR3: TGTGCCAGCAGTAAAAGGGGAGGGATTGGGTACGAGCAGTACTTC.

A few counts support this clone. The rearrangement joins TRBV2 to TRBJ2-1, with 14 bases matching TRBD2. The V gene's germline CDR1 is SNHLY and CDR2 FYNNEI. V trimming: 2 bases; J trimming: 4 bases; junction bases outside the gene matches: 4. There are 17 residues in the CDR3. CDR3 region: CASSERGTSGSYNEQFF. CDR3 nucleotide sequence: TGTGCCAGCAGTGAAAGAGGGACTAGCGGGAGTTACAATGAGCAGTTCTTC.

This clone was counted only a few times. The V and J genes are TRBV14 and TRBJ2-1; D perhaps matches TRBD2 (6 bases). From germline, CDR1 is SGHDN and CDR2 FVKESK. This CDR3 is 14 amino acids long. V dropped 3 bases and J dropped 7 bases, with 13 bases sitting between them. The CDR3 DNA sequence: TGTGCCAGCAGCCAGTCCGGGACTCTAAATGAGCAGTTCTTC. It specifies CASSQSGTLNEQFF.

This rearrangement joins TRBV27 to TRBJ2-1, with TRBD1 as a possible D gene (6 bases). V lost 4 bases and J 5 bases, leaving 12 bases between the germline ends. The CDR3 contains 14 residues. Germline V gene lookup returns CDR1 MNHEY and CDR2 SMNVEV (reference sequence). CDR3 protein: CASSSPHRDNEQFF. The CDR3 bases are TGTGCCAGCAGTTCCCCGCACAGGGACAATGAGCAGTTCTTC.

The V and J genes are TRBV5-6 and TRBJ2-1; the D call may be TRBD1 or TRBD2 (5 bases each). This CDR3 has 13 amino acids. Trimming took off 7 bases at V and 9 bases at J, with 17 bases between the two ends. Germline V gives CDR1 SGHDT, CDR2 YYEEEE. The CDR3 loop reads CASSQGVEGEQFF. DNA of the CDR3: TGTGCCAGCTCTCAGGGAGTAGAGGGTGAGCAGTTCTTC.

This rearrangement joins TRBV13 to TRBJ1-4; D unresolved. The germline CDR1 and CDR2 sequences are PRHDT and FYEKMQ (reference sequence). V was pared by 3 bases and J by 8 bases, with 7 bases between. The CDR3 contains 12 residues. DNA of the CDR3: TGTGCCAGCAGCTTGGGCCTGGAAAAACTGTTTTTT. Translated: CASSLGLEKLFF.

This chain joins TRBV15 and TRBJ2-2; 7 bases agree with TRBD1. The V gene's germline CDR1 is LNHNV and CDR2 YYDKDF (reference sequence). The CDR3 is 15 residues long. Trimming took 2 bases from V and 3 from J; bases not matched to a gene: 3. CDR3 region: CATSRQGVDTGELFF. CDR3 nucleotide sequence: TGTGCCACCAGCAGACAGGGGGTCGACACCGGGGAGCTGTTTTTT.

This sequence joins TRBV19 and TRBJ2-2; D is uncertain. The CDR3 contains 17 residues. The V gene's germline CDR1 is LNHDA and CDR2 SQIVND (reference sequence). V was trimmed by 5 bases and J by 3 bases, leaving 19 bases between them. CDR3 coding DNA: TGTGCCAGTAGTGGTCGGACCGGGCAATCGGACACCGGGGAGCTGTTTTTT. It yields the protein CASSGRTGQSDTGELFF.

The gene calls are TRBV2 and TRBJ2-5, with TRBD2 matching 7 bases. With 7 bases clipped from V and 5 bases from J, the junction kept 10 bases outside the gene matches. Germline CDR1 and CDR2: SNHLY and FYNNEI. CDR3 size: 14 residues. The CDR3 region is CASNREARGETQYF. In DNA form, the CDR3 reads TGTGCCAGCAACCGGGAGGCTAGAGGGGAGACCCAGTACTTC.

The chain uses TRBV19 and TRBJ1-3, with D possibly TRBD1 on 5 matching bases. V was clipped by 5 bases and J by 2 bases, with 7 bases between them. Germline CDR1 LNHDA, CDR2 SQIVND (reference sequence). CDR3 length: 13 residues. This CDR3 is CASSPGAGNTIYF. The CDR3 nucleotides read TGTGCCAGTAGTCCGGGGGCTGGAAACACCATATATTTT.

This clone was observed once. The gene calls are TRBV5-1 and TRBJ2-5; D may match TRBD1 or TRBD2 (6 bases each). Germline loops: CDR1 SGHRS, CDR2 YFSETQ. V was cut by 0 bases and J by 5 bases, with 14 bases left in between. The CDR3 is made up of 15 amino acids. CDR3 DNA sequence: TGCGCCAGCAGCTTGGAGGGGGGCGCCTGGGAGACCCAGTACTTC. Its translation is CASSLEGGAWETQYF.

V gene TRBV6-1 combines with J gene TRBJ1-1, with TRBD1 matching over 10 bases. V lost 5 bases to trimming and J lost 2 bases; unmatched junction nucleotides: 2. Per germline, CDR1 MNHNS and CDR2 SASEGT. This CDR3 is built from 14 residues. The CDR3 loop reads CASSLTGGNTEAFF. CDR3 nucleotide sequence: TGTGCCAGCAGTTTGACAGGGGGCAACACTGAAGCTTTCTTT.

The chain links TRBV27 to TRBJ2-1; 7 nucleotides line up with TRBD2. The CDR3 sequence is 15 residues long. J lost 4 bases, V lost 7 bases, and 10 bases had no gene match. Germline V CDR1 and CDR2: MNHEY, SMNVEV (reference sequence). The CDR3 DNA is TGTGCCAGCATCAAGGGCGCTAGCGGTTACAATGAGCAGTTCTTC. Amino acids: CASIKGASGYNEQFF.

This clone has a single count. The CDR3 DNA is TGTGCCAGCAGCGTAGAGAGTGGTCTAGCCAAAAACATTCAGTACTTC. Amino acids: CASSVESGLAKNIQYF. The gene calls are TRBV9 and TRBJ2-4; D ambiguous. Germline CDR1 SGDLS, CDR2 YYNGEE. With 0 bases removed from V and 0 bases from J, the gap between germline ends came to 10 bases. The CDR3 is 16 amino acids. Full variable domain (outside the CDR3, taken from reference TRBV9 and TRBJ2-4): DSGVTQTPKHLITATGQRVTLRCSPRSGDLSVYWYQQSLDQGLQFLIQYYNGEERAKGNILERFSAQQFPDLHSELNLSSLELGDSALYFCASSVESGLAKNIQYFGAGTRLSVL.

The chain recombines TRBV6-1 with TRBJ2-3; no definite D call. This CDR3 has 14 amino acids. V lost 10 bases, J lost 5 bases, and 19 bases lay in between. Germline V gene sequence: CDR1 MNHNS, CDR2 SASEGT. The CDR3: CATTPPVMGDTQYF. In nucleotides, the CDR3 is TGTGCCACCACTCCTCCAGTTATGGGAGATACGCAGTATTTT.